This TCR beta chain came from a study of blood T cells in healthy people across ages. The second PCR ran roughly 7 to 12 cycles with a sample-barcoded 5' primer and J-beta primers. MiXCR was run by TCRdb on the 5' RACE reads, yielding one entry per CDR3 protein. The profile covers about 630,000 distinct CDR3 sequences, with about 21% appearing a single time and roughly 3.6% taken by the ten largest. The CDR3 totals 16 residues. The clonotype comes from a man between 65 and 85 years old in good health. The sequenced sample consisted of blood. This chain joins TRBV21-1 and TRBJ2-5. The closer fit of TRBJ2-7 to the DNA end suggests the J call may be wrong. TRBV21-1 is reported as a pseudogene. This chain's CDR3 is CASSKVVGKRAYEQYF. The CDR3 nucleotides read TGTGCCAGCAGCAAAGTTGTGGGGAAACGAGCCTACGAGCAGTACTTC.